This record looks at one T cell receptor (beta chain) sequence and its context. The data belong to a study of beta chain features in type 1 diabetes. Reverse transcription of all isolated RNA meant that expressed TCRB transcripts were sequenced. Sequencing used immunoSEQ multiplex PCR; TCRdb keeps in-frame clones, though not all of them. Of 350,000 or so clones listed, around 20% were seen once; the top ten hold about 0.045%. The CDR3 is 13 residues long. V lost 3 bases and J lost 6, with 9 bases in between. Germline loops: CDR1 GTSNPN, CDR2 SVGIG (reference sequence). This chain uses TRBV30 with TRBJ1-6; D uncertain. The sequence derives from a woman aged 18-29 years in good health. The sample taken for sequencing was naive CD4+ T cells from blood. The CDR3 reads CAWREVSNSPLHF. DNA of the CDR3: TGTGCCTGGAGAGAGGTATCTAATTCACCCCTCCACTTT.